These T cell receptor beta chains were read from a single sample in a study of long-term antiretroviral therapy in people with HIV. This table comes from immunoSEQ multiplex PCR, and its TCRdb copy is limited to in-frame clones, with some not included. Of about 17,000 clones listed, roughly nine tenths are singletons. This material consisted of unsorted PBMCs, taken 0.6 years after starting antiretroviral therapy. These TCRs come from a woman aged 40-49 years with HIV. The CDR3 runs from the conserved cysteine through the conserved F or W. A D gene is named only where the DNA matches it firmly. A clone size is listed for some rows: how often the clone was seen (once, few, many), or a class if it is expanded.

>NA|TRBV5-6|TRBJ2-3|TRBD1
TGTGCCAGCAGCTTAAGGACAGGGGTTAGCACAGATACGCAGTATTTT
CASSLRTGVSTDTQYF
>NA|TRBV6-5|TRBJ1-3|NA
TGTGCCAGCAGTCTCGAGGTTACTGGAAACACCATATATTTT
CASSLEVTGNTIYF
>NA|TRBV18|TRBJ2-1|TRBD1
TGTGCCAGCTCACCCGGACAGGGGGCTTACAATGAGCAGTTCTTC
CASSPGQGAYNEQFF
>NA|TRBV19|TRBJ2-5|TRBD1
TGTGCCAGTAGGGGACAGTCGGAGACCCAGTACTTC
CASRGQSETQYF
>NA|TRBV5-4|TRBJ2-5|TRBD2
TGTGCCAGCAGCCGGACTAGCGGGGGGGCCGGGGAGACCCAGTACTTC
CASSRTSGGAGETQYF
>NA|TRBV4-3|TRBJ1-1|NA
TGCGCCAGCAGCCAAGAGGCAGCACCTGGGGACACTGAAGCTTTCTTT
CASSQEAAPGDTEAFF
>NA|TRBV7-2|TRBJ1-1|NA
TGTGCCAGCGGGGGACAAACGAACACTGAAGCTTTCTTT
CASGGQTNTEAFF
>NA|TRBV6-6|TRBJ2-7|NA
TGTGCCAGCAGTTACGGGACCGCCAGCTACGAGCAGTACTTC
CASSYGTASYEQYF
>NA|TRBV9|TRBJ2-3|NA
TGTGCCAGCAGCCTACGACCATTAGCCCTCGCTAGCACAGATACGCAGTATTTT
CASSLRPLALASTDTQYF
>NA|TRBV4-1|TRBJ2-1|NA
TGCGCCAGCAGCCATATTGGGCAGGGAGGCAATGAGCAGTTCTTC
CASSHIGQGGNEQFF
>NA|TRBV5-4|TRBJ2-7|TRBD1
TGTGCCAGCAGCCCCATGACAGGGGCCGTGGCCTACGAGCAGTACTTC
CASSPMTGAVAYEQYF
>NA|TRBV4-1|TRBJ2-5|TRBD2
TGCGCCAGCAGCCAAGATCTCATTAGCGGGGACGAGGAGACCCAGTACTTC
CASSQDLISGDEETQYF
>NA|TRBV19|TRBJ1-2|NA
TGTGCCAGTAGTTCAGGGACACGCTATGGCTACACCTTC
CASSSGTRYGYTF
>NA|TRBV9|TRBJ1-5|NA
TGTGCCAGCAGCCCAGGACCAGGTATCCAGCCCCAGCATTTT
CASSPGPGIQPQHF
>NA|TRBV9|TRBJ1-3|TRBD1
TGTGCCAGCAGCGTGGGGACAGTCCGGAACACCATATATTTT
CASSVGTVRNTIYF
>once|TRBV7-9|TRBJ1-1|TRBD1
TGTGCCAGCAGCCCAGGACAGGGAGGCACTGAAGCTTTCTTT
CASSPGQGGTEAFF
>once|TRBV7-9|TRBJ2-2|NA
TGTGCCAGCAGCGGCCGCTTAAACCCCGGTGCCGGGGAGCTGTTTTTT
CASSGRLNPGAGELFF
>NA|TRBV7-2|TRBJ1-1|NA
TGTGCCAGCAGCTCGGACAGCTTCGCGGGAGCTTTCTTT
CASSSDSFAGAFF
>NA|TRBV30|TRBJ2-7|NA
TGTGCCTGGAGTGTATCGCGGGGCTACGAGCAGTACTTC
CAWSVSRGYEQYF
>NA|TRBV7-2|TRBJ2-5|TRBD2
TGTGCCAGCGGTCCACCCGGACTAGCGGGGGAAGAGACCCAGTACTTC
CASGPPGLAGEETQYF
>NA|TRBV9|TRBJ2-3|NA
TGTGCCAGCAGCGTATTTTCGCTAGGGGGAGATACGCAGTATTTT
CASSVFSLGGDTQYF
>NA|TRBV5-1|TRBJ1-4|NA
TGCGCCAGCAGCCTGGGGGCAGGGCGGTTAACGGACGAAAAACTGTTTTTT
CASSLGAGRLTDEKLFF
>NA|TRBV30|TRBJ1-3|NA
TGTGCCTGGAGTGTATTGACAGGACCGGGAAACACCATATATTTT
CAWSVLTGPGNTIYF
>NA|TRBV7-9|TRBJ2-7|TRBD1
TGTGCCAGCACCCAAAATTACGGACAGGGCCAATACGAGCAGTACTTC
CASTQNYGQGQYEQYF
>NA|TRBV5-4|TRBJ1-1|NA
TGTGCCAGCAGCCTCACATATGGGGCGAACACTGAAGCTTTCTTT
CASSLTYGANTEAFF
>NA|TRBV2|TRBJ1-1|TRBD1
TGTGCCAGCAGTGAGATTGGGACAGGGTTGGTGTTATCCTTCTTT
CASSEIGTGLVLSFF
>once|TRBV7-2|TRBJ2-1|TRBD1
TGTGCCAGCAGCTTAGTGACAGGGAATGATGAGCAGTTCTTC
CASSLVTGNDEQFF
>NA|TRBV30|TRBJ1-2|NA
TGTGCCTGGTCAGGGGATGGCTACACCTTC
CAWSGDGYTF
>NA|TRBV6-6|TRBJ2-7|TRBD2
TGTGCCAGCAGTTTCCCTAGCGGGGGATTCTACGAGCAGTACTTC
CASSFPSGGFYEQYF
>NA|TRBV2|TRBJ1-6|NA
TGTGCCAGCAGTGCCGAGGATTTGGGTTCACCCCTCCACTTT
CASSAEDLGSPLHF
>NA|TRBV7-9|TRBJ1-1|NA
TGTGCCAGCAGCCCCCGGGGGCTAATGAACACTGAAGCTTTCTTT
CASSPRGLMNTEAFF
>few|TRBV14|TRBJ1-1|TRBD1
TGTGCCAGCAGCCAAGCGTCGGACAGGGCCACTGAAGCTTTCTTT
CASSQASDRATEAFF
>NA|TRBV5-4|TRBJ1-2|NA
TGTGCCAGCAGCCCCGGGCAGGGTAAATATGGCTACACCTTC
CASSPGQGKYGYTF
>NA|TRBV18|TRBJ1-2|NA
TGTGCCAGCTCAAAGGGCGCAGGGTTCAGTGGCTACACCTTC
CASSKGAGFSGYTF
>NA|TRBV4-3|TRBJ1-4|NA
TGCGCCAGCAGCCAGGGTTCAGACAGCATCACAACTAATGAAAAACTGTTTTTT
CASSQGSDSITTNEKLFF
>NA|TRBV4-3|TRBJ2-2|NA
TGCGCCAGCAGCCAAGCGGTCCGTACCGCCGGGGAGCTGTTTTTT
CASSQAVRTAGELFF
>NA|TRBV27|TRBJ2-3|TRBD1
TGTGCCAGCAGTTTATTTCTCCTCGGGCAGGGGGCCGATACGCAGTATTTT
CASSLFLLGQGADTQYF
>NA|TRBV27|TRBJ2-7|NA
TGTGCCAGCAAGCAGCTCGGGGACCCCTACGAGCAGTACTTC
CASKQLGDPYEQYF
>NA|TRBV10-3|TRBJ1-3|TRBD1
TGTGCCATCAGCCCCCACAGGGGGACCATATATTTT
CAISPHRGTIYF
>NA|TRBV4-3|TRBJ2-1|TRBD2
TGCGCCAGCAGTCGAAGCGGGGGTTTGGAATGGGAGCAGTTCTTC
CASSRSGGLEWEQFF
>NA|TRBV30|TRBJ2-7|TRBD1
TGTGCCTTTACAGGGGGCGGGTACGAGCAGTACTTC
CAFTGGGYEQYF
>NA|TRBV5-1|TRBJ2-7|TRBD1
TGCGCCAGCAGCAGGCGGGCAGGGGGTAGCTCCTACGAGCAGTACTTC
CASSRRAGGSSYEQYF